This TCR beta chain was found in a study of T cell repertoires in cytomegalovirus infection. Whole-study context: Indications of both CMV infection and matching HLA type were provided by public TCR beta signatures.

Findings of the study overall: CMV carriers having the relevant HLA were flagged by cumulative public TCR beta family frequency. HLA-C-restricted CMV-specific TCR beta clonotypes were dominant in the ex vivo response.

TCRdb independently ran MiXCR on the reads; one entry per CDR3 protein. The sample has about 140,000 distinct CDR3 sequences; 5.5% to 8% are singletons. CDR1 DFQATT and CDR2 SNEGSKA come from the germline V gene (reference sequence). The ends lost 1 base at V and 9 bases at J; junction bases unmatched: 15. CDR3 length: 16 residues. This clonotype was detected many times. Its antigen is unidentified. This chain connects TRBV20-1 to TRBJ2-1; 7 bases fit TRBD2. Sequenced material: PBMCs. The TCR sequence derives from a human donor in good health (CMV status not recorded). Some clones in this sample may be carry-over from other donors' samples. The CDR3 coding sequence is TGCAGTGCTAGAGTGGGGCTAGCCGCGGGGGATGGTGAGCAGTTCTTC. Translation gives CSARVGLAAGDGEQFF.